This T cell receptor beta chain was sequenced during a study of T-cell memory formation after mild COVID-19 listed by TCRdb under 2021. Broadly, across the study: Most TCR sequence clusters were specific to one of the two donors. Two young, previously healthy adult volunteers made up the cohort, one male and one female. In a couple of donors, T-cell clones that expanded and contracted after mild COVID-19 were tracked by sequencing TCRalpha and TCRbeta repertoires over time.

Ficoll-Paque density gradient centrifugation was the method used to isolate PBMCs. The germline V gene supplies CDR1 MNHEY and CDR2 SVGAGI. The V and J ends are trimmed by 6 bases and 1 base, leaving 12 bases between them. The CDR3 holds 14 amino acids from the cysteine to the phenylalanine. The retained sequence is limited to the CDR3, 42 bases, with the frame set at the first base. Data came from an Illumina NovaSeq 6000. Using 5'RACE with constant-segment primers, TCRalpha and TCRbeta cDNA libraries were constructed, with sample barcodes and unique molecular identifiers added in the process. RNA was extracted from every sample with Trizol reagent. Libraries were amplified in two PCR steps, with a second sample barcode and Illumina TruSeq adapters added in the second step. The libraries were sequenced on an Illumina NovaSeq using 2 x 150 bp paired-end reads. In the original analysis: Demultiplexing of reads and collapsing into UMI-guided consensus sequences were performed with migec v1.2.7. Using mixcr v2.1.11, UMI consensuses were aligned to TRA and TRB V and J templates and then assembled into clonotypes. A clonotype was counted as expanded or contracted only if both edgeR and NoisET called the change significant, with noise models trained on biological replicates. edgeR calls used a false discovery rate-adjusted p below 0.01 and a log2 fold-change threshold of 1. As an exploratory analysis of dynamics, PCA with hierarchical clustering was applied to max-normalized trajectories of the 1000 most abundant clonotypes. Each responding clone was given a CD4 or CD8 phenotype based on the CD4+ and CD8+ repertoires, which had been sequenced separately. TCRdb reprocessing: public reads trimmed at Q25 with fastp, clones called with MiXCR, in-frame beta chains kept. Every CDR3 protein is listed once, alongside the most common genes and DNA of its rows. V and J calls and clone size were set by TCRdb, not the authors. The sample table shows some 250,000 distinct CDR3 sequences, and roughly 18% are seen once. Under 30% of the sample goes to the ten largest clones.

What the authors observed across the whole study: Whether the second-wave clones peaking on day 37 were SARS-CoV-2 specific was not confirmed. Clones that contracted from day 15 to 85 showed balanced CD4/CD8 phenotypes, whereas a second wave of clones that expanded from day 15 to 37 leaned towards CD4+. Some responding clones were detected in pre-infection memory, suggesting pre-existing cross-reactive memory T cells joined the SARS-CoV-2 response. Contracting CD4+ clones were found mainly in CM and EM memory subsets, while CD8+ clones were enriched in EMRA. The study covered only a couple of mild cases, and larger cohorts including severe cases with pre-infection samples were considered necessary.

A few counts support this clonotype. Its cognate antigen has yet to be identified. Per-base quality was not reported, and no clone a single base away is much larger than it. Recombination linked TRBV6-5 to TRBJ1-1; a tentative D match to TRBD1 spans 6 bases. The sequence came from a man younger than 30 who had mild COVID-19 (a few samples of this study predate the infection). The sample titles of this study are shuffled in the database, so cell type and time point are left out; the donor was told from shared clones. The sequencing input was PBMCs or a T cell subset sorted from them (not recorded which). The CDR3 protein: CASSYRAGNTEAFF. The nucleotide sequence reads TGTGCCAGCAGCTACAGGGCGGGGAACACTGAAGCTTTCTTT.